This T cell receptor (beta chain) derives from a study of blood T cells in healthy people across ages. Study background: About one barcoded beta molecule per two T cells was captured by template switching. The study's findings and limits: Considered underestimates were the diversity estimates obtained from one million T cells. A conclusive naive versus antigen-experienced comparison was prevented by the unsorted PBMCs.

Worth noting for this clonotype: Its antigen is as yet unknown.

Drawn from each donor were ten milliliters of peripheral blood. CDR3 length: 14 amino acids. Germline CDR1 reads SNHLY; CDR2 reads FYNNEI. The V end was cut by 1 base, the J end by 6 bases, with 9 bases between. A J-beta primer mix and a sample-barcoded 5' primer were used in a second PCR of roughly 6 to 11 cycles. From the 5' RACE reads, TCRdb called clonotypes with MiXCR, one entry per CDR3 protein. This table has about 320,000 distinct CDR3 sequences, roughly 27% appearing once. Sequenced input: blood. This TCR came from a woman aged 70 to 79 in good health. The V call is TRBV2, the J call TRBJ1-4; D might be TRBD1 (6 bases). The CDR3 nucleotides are TGTGCCAGCAGTGAAGTCAGGGGCTATGAAAAACTGTTTTTT. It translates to CASSEVRGYEKLFF.